This entry concerns a single T cell receptor (beta chain). Antigen unknown. The data originate from a study of Ad26.COV2.S vaccination and SARS-CoV-2 variants. Overall study: Doses of Ad26.COV2.S were injected into muscle once or twice, 56 days apart. Study-wide results and limits: For non-spike TCRs, breadth in vaccine recipients resembled that in placebo recipients. Vaccine recipients showed a spike-specific TCR breadth that was higher than in placebo recipients. Analyses of TCR breadth and depth may have underestimated total T cell responses.

The CDR3 covers 11 residues. Germline lookup yields CDR1 SGHTA and CDR2 FQGNSA. Deletions cut 3 bases from V and 4 bases from J, with 0 bases between. Sequenced by immunoSEQ multiplex PCR; TCRdb stores in-frame clones only, minus some. The sample records hundreds of thousands of clones, around 87% being singletons. Treatment of the sample: about 20 received Ad26.COV2.S at low or high dose, single or two shots; about 5 received placebo; per-sample allocation not given. Samples came from day 63 after the first vaccine or placebo injection. The specimen comprised peripheral blood, sampled in a trial of Ad26.COV2.S vaccine versus placebo. The sequence was collected from a person between 18 and 65 years old who received the Ad26.COV2.S COVID-19 vaccine or a placebo. V gene TRBV7-2 combines with J gene TRBJ2-2; no clear D gene. Here the CDR3 reads CASSFTGELFF. CDR3 bases: TGTGCCAGCAGCTTCACCGGGGAGCTGTTTTTT. Looking up the rest from reference TRBV7-2 and TRBJ2-2 gives the full variable domain: GAGVSQSPSNKVTEKGKDVELRCDPISGHTALYWYRQSLGQGLEFLIYFQGNSAPDKSGLPSDRFSAERTGGSVSTLTIQRTQQEDSAVYLCASSFTGELFFGEGSRLTVL.